This is a list of T cell receptor beta chains from one sample in a study of blood T cell repertoires in COVID-19. Sequencing was performed with immunoSEQ multiplex PCR; in TCRdb, only in-frame clones are kept and a portion is missing. The table has 150,000 or so clones, about three quarters seen once. The sequenced sample was PBMCs or T cells enriched from blood (not recorded which). The source is a woman between 45 and 65 years old who had recovered from COVID-19. Each CDR3 is given with its conserved first and last residue. Fields, in order: CDR3 protein, CDR3 DNA, J gene, D gene, CDR3 length, clone size, V gene. A D gene is named only where the DNA matches it firmly. Some rows have no size entry. The others give once, few or many, or a class for an expanded clone.

CASSLGGNTEAFF | TGTGCCAGCAGTTTGGGAGGGAACACTGAAGCTTTCTTT | TRBJ1-1 | . | 13 | once | TRBV28
CASSLGPADFTDTQYF | TGCGCCAGCAGCTTGGGGCCCGCAGATTTCACAGATACGCAGTATTTT | TRBJ2-3 | . | 16 | . | TRBV5-1
CASSRDWSSGNTIYF | TGTGCCAGTAGCCGAGACTGGAGCTCTGGAAACACCATATATTTT | TRBJ1-3 | . | 15 | . | TRBV19
CASSQVGGADEQFF | TGTGCCAGCAGCCAAGTGGGGGGGGCCGATGAGCAGTTCTTC | TRBJ2-1 | . | 14 | few | TRBV3-1/TRBV3-2
CASSLTVSGGSTEAFF | TGTGCCAGCAGTTTAACAGTCTCGGGGGGTAGCACTGAAGCTTTCTTT | TRBJ1-1 | . | 16 | . | TRBV28
CASSIGQRTGELFF | TGTGCCAGCAGCATCGGACAGAGGACCGGGGAGCTGTTTTTT | TRBJ2-2 | . | 14 | . | TRBV11-3
CASSRPGQGGTEAFF | TGTGCCAGCAGCCGTCCGGGACAGGGGGGGACTGAAGCTTTCTTT | TRBJ1-1 | TRBD1 | 15 | . | TRBV5-4
CASSVAGGLEKLFF | TGTGCCAGCAGCGTTGCAGGGGGCCTTGAAAAACTGTTTTTT | TRBJ1-4 | TRBD1 | 14 | few | TRBV9
CASSVGGGTRDEQYF | TGTGCCAGCAGCGTAGGGGGCGGGACTAGGGACGAGCAGTACTTC | TRBJ2-7 | TRBD2 | 15 | . | TRBV9
CASSLAAGGAVYGYTF | TGTGCCAGCAGCTTAGCGGCCGGGGGGGCGGTCTATGGCTACACCTTC | TRBJ1-2 | . | 16 | . | TRBV7-9
CASSRDPAYEQYF | TGTGCCAGCAGCCGGGATCCAGCCTACGAGCAGTACTTC | TRBJ2-7 | . | 13 | . | TRBV11-3
CASSEAQGLTVYGYTF | TGTGCCAGCAGTGAAGCCCAAGGACTTACTGTCTATGGCTACACCTTC | TRBJ1-2 | . | 16 | . | TRBV2
CASAGETEAFF | TGTGCCAGTGCAGGTGAGACTGAAGCTTTCTTT | TRBJ1-1 | . | 11 | . | TRBV28
CASSVSGLSYNEQFF | TGTGCCAGCAGCGTAAGTGGACTCTCCTACAATGAGCAGTTCTTC | TRBJ2-1 | . | 15 | . | TRBV9
CASSVAIRGSEQYF | TGTGCCAGCAGCGTAGCTATAAGGGGGAGCGAGCAGTACTTC | TRBJ2-7 | . | 14 | once | TRBV9
CASSAGTGLWDTQYF | TGTGCCAGCAGCGCCGGGACAGGGCTGTGGGATACGCAGTATTTT | TRBJ2-3 | TRBD1 | 15 | . | TRBV7-9
CASSPRGGDYGYTF | TGTGCCAGCAGCCCGAGAGGCGGAGACTATGGCTACACCTTC | TRBJ1-2 | . | 14 | few | TRBV14
CASSLESGLIYGYTF | TGCGCCAGCAGCTTGGAGTCTGGGCTGATATATGGCTACACCTTC | TRBJ1-2 | . | 15 | once | TRBV5-1
CASSWDRGYEKLFF | TGTGCCAGCAGTTGGGACAGGGGGTATGAAAAACTGTTTTTT | TRBJ1-4 | TRBD1 | 14 | . | TRBV7-9
CASNHKQGNTEAFF | TGTGCCAGCAACCATAAACAGGGGAACACTGAAGCTTTCTTT | TRBJ1-1 | . | 14 | . | TRBV7-8
CHTSGSSAETQYF | TGCCACACTAGCGGGAGTTCTGCGGAGACCCAGTACTTC | TRBJ2-5 | TRBD2 | 13 | few | TRBV4-3
CASSPAGQGNQPQHF | TGTGCCAGCAGCCCAGCGGGGCAGGGAAATCAGCCCCAGCATTTT | TRBJ1-5 | . | 15 | . | TRBV28
CASSPSGTGFKSRGYTF | TGTGCCAGCTCACCGTCTGGGACAGGGTTTAAATCGCGTGGCTACACCTTC | TRBJ1-2 | TRBD1 | 17 | few | TRBV18
CASSLQGGSGNTIYF | TGTGCCAGCAGCTTACAAGGGGGCTCTGGAAACACCATATATTTT | TRBJ1-3 | . | 15 | few | TRBV7-3
CASSQWSGGGYGYTF | TGTGCCAGCAGCCAATGGAGCGGGGGCGGTTATGGCTACACCTTC | TRBJ1-2 | . | 15 | . | TRBV16
CASSDSYYGYTF | TGTGCCAGCTCCGACTCCTACTATGGCTACACCTTC | TRBJ1-2 | . | 12 | . | TRBV28